This T cell receptor beta chain was identified during a study of CXCR3-negative and CXCR3-positive naive CD8 T cells. The CDR3 extends over 13 amino acids. Germline V gives CDR1 LGHNA, CDR2 YSLEER. Researchers prepared the TRB cDNA libraries using 5' RACE with UMI labels. No DNA is given; TCRdb re-called the 5' RACE reads and lists each CDR3 protein once. This repertoire includes under 55,000 distinct CDR3 sequences. The sequenced sample consisted of memory CD8+ T cells from blood. The chain uses TRBV4-3 and TRBJ2-7; TCRdb designates TRBD1, a call that cannot be tested without DNA. The origin of this receptor is a human donor in good health. Some clones in this sample may be carry-over from other donors' samples. The CDR3 region is CASSQGDTYEQYF.